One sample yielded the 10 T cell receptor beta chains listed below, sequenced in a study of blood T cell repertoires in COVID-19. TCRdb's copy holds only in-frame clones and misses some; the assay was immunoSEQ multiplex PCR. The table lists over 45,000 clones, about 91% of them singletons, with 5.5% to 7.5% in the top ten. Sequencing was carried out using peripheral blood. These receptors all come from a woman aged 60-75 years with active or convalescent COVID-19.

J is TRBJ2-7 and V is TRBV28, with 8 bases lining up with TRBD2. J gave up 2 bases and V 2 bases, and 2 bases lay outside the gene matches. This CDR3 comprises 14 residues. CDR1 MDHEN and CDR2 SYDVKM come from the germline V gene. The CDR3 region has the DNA TGTGCCAGCAGTTTAGCGGGAGGAACCTACGAGCAGTACTTC. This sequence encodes CASSLAGGTYEQYF.

As DNA, the CDR3 is TGTGCCAGCACGGGACAGCCGAACACTGAAGCTTTCTTT. Protein: CASTGQPNTEAFF. This chain connects TRBV2 to TRBJ1-1, with TRBD1 matching over 7 bases. Looked up from germline, CDR1 is SNHLY and CDR2 is FYNNEI. The CDR3 length is 13 residues. J was trimmed by 1 base and V by 7 bases; bases with no gene match: 3.

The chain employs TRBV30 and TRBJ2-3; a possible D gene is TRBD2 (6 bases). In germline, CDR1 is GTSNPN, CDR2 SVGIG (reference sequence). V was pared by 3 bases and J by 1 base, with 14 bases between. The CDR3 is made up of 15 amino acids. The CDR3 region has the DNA TGTGCCTGGAGGAAACCGGGACTGGGCACAGATACGCAGTATTTT. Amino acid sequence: CAWRKPGLGTDTQYF.

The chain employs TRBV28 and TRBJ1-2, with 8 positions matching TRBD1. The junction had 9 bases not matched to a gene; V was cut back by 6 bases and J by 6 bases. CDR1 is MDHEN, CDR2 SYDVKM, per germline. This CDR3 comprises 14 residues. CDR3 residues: CASSPTGVMDGYTF. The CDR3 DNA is TGTGCCAGCAGCCCGACAGGGGTCATGGATGGCTACACCTTC.

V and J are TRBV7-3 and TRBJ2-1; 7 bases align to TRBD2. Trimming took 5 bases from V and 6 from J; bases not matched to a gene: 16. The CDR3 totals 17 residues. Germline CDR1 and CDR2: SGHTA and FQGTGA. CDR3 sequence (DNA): TGTGCCAGCAGCCCTAAGCCCCACGGACTAGTAGGCAATGAGCAGTTCTTC. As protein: CASSPKPHGLVGNEQFF.

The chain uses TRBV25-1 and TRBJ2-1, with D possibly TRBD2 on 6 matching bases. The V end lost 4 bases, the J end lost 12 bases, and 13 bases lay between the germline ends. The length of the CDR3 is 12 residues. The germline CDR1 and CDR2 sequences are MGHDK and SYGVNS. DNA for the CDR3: TGTGCCAGCAGTGGCTCGGGGGTGGGGCAGTTCTTC. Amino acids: CASSGSGVGQFF. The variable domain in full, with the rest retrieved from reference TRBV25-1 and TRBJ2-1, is EADIYQTPRYLVIGTGKKITLECSQTMGHDKMYWYQQDPGMELHLIHYSYGVNSTEKGDLSSESTVSRIRTEHFPLTLESARPSHTSQYLCASSGSGVGQFFGPGTRLTVL.

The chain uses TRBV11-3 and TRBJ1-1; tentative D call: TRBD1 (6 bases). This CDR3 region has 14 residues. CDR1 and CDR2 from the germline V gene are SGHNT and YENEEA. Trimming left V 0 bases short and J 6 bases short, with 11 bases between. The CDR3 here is CASSLDPDSAEAFF. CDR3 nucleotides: TGTGCCAGCAGCTTAGATCCGGACAGTGCTGAAGCTTTCTTT.

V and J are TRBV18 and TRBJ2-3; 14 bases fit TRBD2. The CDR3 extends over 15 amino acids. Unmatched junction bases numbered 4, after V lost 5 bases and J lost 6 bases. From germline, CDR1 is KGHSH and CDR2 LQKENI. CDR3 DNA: TGTGCCAGCTCAGCGGGACTAGCGGGGGCGGATACGCAGTATTTT. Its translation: CASSAGLAGADTQYF.

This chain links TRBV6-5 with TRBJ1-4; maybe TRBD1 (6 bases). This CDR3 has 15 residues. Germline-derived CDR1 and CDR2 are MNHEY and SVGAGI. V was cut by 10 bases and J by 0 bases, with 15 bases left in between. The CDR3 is CATSGQLATNEKLFF. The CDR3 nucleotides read TGTGCCACCTCCGGACAGCTTGCAACTAATGAAAAACTGTTTTTT.

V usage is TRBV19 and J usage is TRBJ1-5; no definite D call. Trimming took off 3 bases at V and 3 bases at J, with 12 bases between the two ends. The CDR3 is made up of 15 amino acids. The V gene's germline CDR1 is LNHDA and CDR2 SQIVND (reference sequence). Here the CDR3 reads CASSIFRTANQPQHF. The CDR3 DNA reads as TGTGCCAGTAGTATTTTTCGAACTGCCAATCAGCCCCAGCATTTT.